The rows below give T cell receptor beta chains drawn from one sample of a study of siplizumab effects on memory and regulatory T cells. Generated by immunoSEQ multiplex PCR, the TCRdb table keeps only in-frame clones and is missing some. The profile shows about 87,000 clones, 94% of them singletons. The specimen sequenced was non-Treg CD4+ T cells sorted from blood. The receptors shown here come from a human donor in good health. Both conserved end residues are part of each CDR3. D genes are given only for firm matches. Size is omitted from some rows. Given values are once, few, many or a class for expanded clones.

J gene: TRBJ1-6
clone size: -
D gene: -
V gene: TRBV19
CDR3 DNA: TGTGCCAGTAGTATGGCAGCGAACTCCTATAATTCACCCCTCCACTTT
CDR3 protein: CASSMAANSYNSPLHF

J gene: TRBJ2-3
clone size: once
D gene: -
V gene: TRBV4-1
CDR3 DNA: TGCGCCAGCAGCCAAGGAATTGGCGGGGAAATTGGTTTT
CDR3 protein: CASSQGIGGEIGF

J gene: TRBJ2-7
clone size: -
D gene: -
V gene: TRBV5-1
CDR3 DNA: TGCGCCAGCAGCTTGGCCGCAGGGAAGGACGAGCAGTACTTC
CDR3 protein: CASSLAAGKDEQYF

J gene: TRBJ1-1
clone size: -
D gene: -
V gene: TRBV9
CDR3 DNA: TGTGCCAGCAGCGTAATATGGGGCACTGAAGCTTTCTTT
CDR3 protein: CASSVIWGTEAFF

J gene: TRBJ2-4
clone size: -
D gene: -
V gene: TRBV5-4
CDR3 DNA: TGTGCCAGCAGCTTCTGGGTAGGCGGGGGCCCAAACATTCAGTACTTC
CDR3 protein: CASSFWVGGGPNIQYF

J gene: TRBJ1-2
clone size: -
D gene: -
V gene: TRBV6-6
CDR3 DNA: TGTGCCAGCAGTTACACTGGGGGGGGCAACTATGGCTACACCTTC
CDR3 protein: CASSYTGGGNYGYTF

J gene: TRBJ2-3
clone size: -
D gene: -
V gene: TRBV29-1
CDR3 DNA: TGCAGCGTGGGGGCGTTAAGAAGCACAGATACGCAGTATTTT
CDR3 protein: CSVGALRSTDTQYF

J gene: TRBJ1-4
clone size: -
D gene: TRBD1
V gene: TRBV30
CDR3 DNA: TGTGCCTGGAGTGAGGCCGGACAGGGAAGGAATGAAAAACTGTTTTTT
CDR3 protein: CAWSEAGQGRNEKLFF

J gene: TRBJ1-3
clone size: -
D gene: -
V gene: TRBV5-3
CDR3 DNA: TGTGCCAGAAGCTTGAGGCGCTCTGGAAACACCATATATTTT
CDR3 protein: CARSLRRSGNTIYF

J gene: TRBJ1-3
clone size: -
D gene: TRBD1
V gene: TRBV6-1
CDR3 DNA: TGTGCCAGCAGTGAGCCTCTAGGACAGGGTGCTGGAAACACCATATATTTT
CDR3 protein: CASSEPLGQGAGNTIYF

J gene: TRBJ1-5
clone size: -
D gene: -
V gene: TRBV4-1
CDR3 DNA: TGCGCCAGCAGCCAAGAGGGGGTCCAGCCCCAGCATTTT
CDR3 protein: CASSQEGVQPQHF

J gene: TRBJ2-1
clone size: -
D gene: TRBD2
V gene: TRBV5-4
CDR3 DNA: TGTGCCAGCAGCTGGGGGTCTAGCGGCTCCTACAATGAGCAGTTCTTC
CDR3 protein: CASSWGSSGSYNEQFF

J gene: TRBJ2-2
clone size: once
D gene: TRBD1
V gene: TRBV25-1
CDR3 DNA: TGTGCCAGCAGGGGGACAGGGGGGGTCGGGGAGCTGTTTTTT
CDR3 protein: CASRGTGGVGELFF

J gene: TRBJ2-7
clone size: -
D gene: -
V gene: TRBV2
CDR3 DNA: TGTGCCAGCAGTCCTTCTAGCCGTGACTACGAGCAGTACTTC
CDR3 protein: CASSPSSRDYEQYF

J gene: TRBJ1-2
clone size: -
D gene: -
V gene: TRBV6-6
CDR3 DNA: TGTGCCAGCAGTTACAGAGGGGAAGACTATGGCTACACCTTC
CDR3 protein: CASSYRGEDYGYTF

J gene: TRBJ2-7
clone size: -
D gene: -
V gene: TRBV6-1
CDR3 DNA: TGTGCCAGCAGTGGCCGTTTGAATACCTACGAGCAGTACTTC
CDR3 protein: CASSGRLNTYEQYF

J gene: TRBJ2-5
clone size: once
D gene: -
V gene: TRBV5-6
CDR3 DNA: TGTGCCAGCAGACTGGTGGTCGGGGGGACCCAGTACTTC
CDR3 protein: CASRLVVGGTQYF

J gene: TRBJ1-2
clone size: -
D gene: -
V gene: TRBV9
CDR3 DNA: TGTGCCAGCAGCGTAGGGTCGTGGGCAATAGGCTATGGCTACACCTTC
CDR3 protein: CASSVGSWAIGYGYTF

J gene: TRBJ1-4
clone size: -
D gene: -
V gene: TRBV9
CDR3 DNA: TGTGCCAGCAGCGTAGCCCCGGAGGGGAATGAAAAACTGTTTTTT
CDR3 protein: CASSVAPEGNEKLFF

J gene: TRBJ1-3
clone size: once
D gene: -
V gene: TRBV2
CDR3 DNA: TGTGCCAGCAGTGTTCAGGGAAACACCATATATTTT
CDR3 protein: CASSVQGNTIYF

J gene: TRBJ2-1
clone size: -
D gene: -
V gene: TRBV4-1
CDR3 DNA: TGCGCCAGCAGCCCTTTATCGGGGGAGCAGTTCTTC
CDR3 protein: CASSPLSGEQFF

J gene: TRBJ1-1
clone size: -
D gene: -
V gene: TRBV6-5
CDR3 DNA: TGTGCCAGCAGTTCTACAGGCGGCGGTACTGAAGCTTTCTTT
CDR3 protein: CASSSTGGGTEAFF

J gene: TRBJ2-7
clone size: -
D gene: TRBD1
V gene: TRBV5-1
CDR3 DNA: TGCGCCAGCAGCGTACAGGGGCCCGAGCAGTACTTC
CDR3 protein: CASSVQGPEQYF

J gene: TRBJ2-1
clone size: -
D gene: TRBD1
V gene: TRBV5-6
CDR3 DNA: TGTGCCAGCAGCTTAGGACAGGGACCCTACAATGAGCAGTTCTTC
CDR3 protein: CASSLGQGPYNEQFF

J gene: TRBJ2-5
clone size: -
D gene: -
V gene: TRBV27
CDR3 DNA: TGTGCCAGCAGTAAACGGGACCAACAAGAGACCCAGTACTTC
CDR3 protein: CASSKRDQQETQYF

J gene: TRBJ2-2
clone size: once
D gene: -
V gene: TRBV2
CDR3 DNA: TGTGCCAGCAGGGGAGATATCGGGGAGCTGTTTTTT
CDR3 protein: CASRGDIGELFF

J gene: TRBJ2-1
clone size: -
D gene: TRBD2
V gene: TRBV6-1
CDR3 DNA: TGTGCCAGCAGTGAATTCGGTAGCGGGAGATGGATCCTCTTC
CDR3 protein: CASSEFGSGRWILF